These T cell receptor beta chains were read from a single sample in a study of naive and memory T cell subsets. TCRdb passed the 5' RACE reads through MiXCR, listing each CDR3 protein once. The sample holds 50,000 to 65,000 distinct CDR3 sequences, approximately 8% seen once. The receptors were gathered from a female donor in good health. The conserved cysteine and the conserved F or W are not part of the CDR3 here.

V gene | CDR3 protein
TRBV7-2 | AGSTPGRANEKLF
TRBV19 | ASSRNRKETQY
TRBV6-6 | ASSFTGEQF
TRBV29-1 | SVPAGRAYNEQF
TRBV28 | ASSSSGRSYNEQF
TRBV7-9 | ASSLIDGRQY
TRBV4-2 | ASSQGPNYGYT
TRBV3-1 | ASSLNEGLNTEAF
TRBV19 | ASSTQTGNYGYT
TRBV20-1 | SASWLAGGTDTQY
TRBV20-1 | SARVRTQLREQY
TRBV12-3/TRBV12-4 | ASSRDRAVETQY
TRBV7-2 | ASSLAQRGGAGELF
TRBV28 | ASNKIANYGYT
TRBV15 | ATSSLIHITGSSYNEQF
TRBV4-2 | ASSQGQGEEKLF
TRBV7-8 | ASSLVIGGDFNNEQF
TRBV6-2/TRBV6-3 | ASRTGGRTEAF
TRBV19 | ASSIGVSGRQGEAF
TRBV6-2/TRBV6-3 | ASSYSGRTGQPQH
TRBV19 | ASSIDEMRRMNTEAF
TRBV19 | ASSRPKSSYNEQF
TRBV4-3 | ASSQDSQGGNEKLF
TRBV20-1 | SAREGARTKIYGYT
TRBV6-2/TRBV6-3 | ASSWDRALSNSNQPQH
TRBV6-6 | ASSPRDRVYGDT
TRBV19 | ASSLPGRAEAF
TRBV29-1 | SVAQGRGEQF
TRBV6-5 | ASSYSGTLGTEAF
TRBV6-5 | ASRDVTGGIFQPQH
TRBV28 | ASSLKWLGTGIKKWGQPQH
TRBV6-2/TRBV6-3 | ASRDRGKEPQH
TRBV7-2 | ASSLMTSGVTDTQY
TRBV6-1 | ASSESPGSFYEQY
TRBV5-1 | ASKSTQGAGRGTQY
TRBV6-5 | ASSYSASRGNQPQH
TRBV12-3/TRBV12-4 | ASSLRGLSYT
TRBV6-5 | ASGYSRTKSAGELF
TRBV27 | ASRPYRDSENIQY
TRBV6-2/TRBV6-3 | ASSYPNTGELF
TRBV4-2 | ASTAPDPGNTIY
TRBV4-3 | ASSQGRGLAGIQY
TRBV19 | ASSGRTGANYGYT
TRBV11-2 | ASSITDGYEQY
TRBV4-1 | ASSQRITGNQETQY
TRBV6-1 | ASSDNSGADTQY
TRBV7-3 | ASSTDSGGEQF
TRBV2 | AGTISTGELF
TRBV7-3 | ASSSGTGRDTQY
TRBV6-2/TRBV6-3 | ASSYTGSYEQY